Below, 19 T cell receptor beta chains from the same sample are listed, as sequenced in a study of shared clonotypes between healthy human individuals. TCRdb keeps only in-frame clones here, not all; method: immunoSEQ multiplex PCR. The sample shows 1,500,000 or so clones, 97% to 99% of them seen only once. Source material: naive CD4+ T cells sorted from blood. Subset described: CD45RA+ positively selected. The receptor source for this set is a man aged 25-45 years in good health.

On this clone: Other DNA sequences in the same sample also yield this CDR3. The chain uses TRBV30 and TRBJ1-2, with D unresolved. V was pared by 0 bases and J by 8 bases, with 10 bases between. In germline, CDR1 is GTSNPN, CDR2 SVGIG (reference sequence). This CDR3 has 12 residues. CDR3 region: CAWSVTQGGYTF. CDR3 in DNA: TGTGCCTGGAGTGTCACTCAAGGAGGCTACACCTTC.

J is TRBJ2-1 and V is TRBV18, with a possible D match to TRBD1 (5 bases). The length of the CDR3 is 17 residues. Per the germline V gene, CDR1 is KGHSH and CDR2 is LQKENI. Trimming removed 2 bases at V and 6 bases at J, with 20 bases between. The CDR3 region has the DNA TGTGCCAGCTCACCAGATTTGCAGGGCACCAGAGGCAATGAGCAGTTCTTC. This codes for CASSPDLQGTRGNEQFF.

V is TRBV29-1 and J is TRBJ2-3; 9 bases agree with TRBD1. There are 15 residues in the CDR3. CDR1 is SQVTM, CDR2 ANQGSEA, per germline. The V segment lost 7 bases and the J segment 0 bases; nucleotides outside the gene matches: 8. CDR3: CSATGGDSSTDTQYF. As DNA, the CDR3 is TGCAGCGCCACAGGGGGCGACTCTAGCACAGATACGCAGTATTTT.

The V and J genes are TRBV9 and TRBJ2-1; 10 bases map to TRBD2. The CDR3 loop spans 16 amino acids. The germline V gene has CDR1 SGDLS and CDR2 YYNGEE. V gave up 3 bases and J gave up 8 bases; unmatched junction bases: 11. The CDR3 DNA reads TGTGCCAGCAGCGCTCAAGCAGCGGGAGGGCGGGATGAGCAGTTCTTC. Its translation is CASSAQAAGGRDEQFF.

The chain links TRBV30 to TRBJ2-7; 8 nucleotides agree with TRBD1. V dropped 2 bases and J dropped 3; count of bases not matched to a gene: 6. The CDR3 extends over 14 amino acids. Germline CDR1 GTSNPN, CDR2 SVGIG (reference sequence). The CDR3 reads CAWSPGGVIYEQYF. The CDR3 DNA sequence: TGTGCCTGGAGTCCAGGGGGCGTTATCTACGAGCAGTACTTC.

Concerning this clone itself: The same CDR3 is also encoded by other DNA sequences in this sample. CDR3 region: CASSPRLNTEAFF. The CDR3 region has the DNA TGTGCCAGTAGCCCTAGGTTGAACACTGAAGCTTTCTTT. V is TRBV19 and J is TRBJ1-1, with D hard to call. V gave up 6 bases and J gave up 0 bases, with 8 bases separating them. Germline CDR1 and CDR2: LNHDA and SQIVND (reference sequence). This CDR3 has 13 residues.

V usage is TRBV6-6 and J usage is TRBJ1-3; 8 nucleotides line up with TRBD1. The CDR3 is made up of 15 amino acids. Germline-derived CDR1 and CDR2 are MNHNY and SVGAGI (reference sequence). J lost 4 bases, V lost 4 bases, and 6 bases had no gene match. CDR3 coding DNA: TGTGCCAGCAGTTCCACTGGACAGGGCGGAAACACCATATATTTT. Translating it yields CASSSTGQGGNTIYF.

The V gene is TRBV11-2, the J gene TRBJ2-1; 10 nucleotides match TRBD2. V gave up 1 base and J gave up 15 bases; unmatched junction bases: 6. The CDR3 has 13 residues. The germline CDR1 and CDR2 sequences are SGHAT and FQNNGV. CDR3 nucleotides: TGTGCCAGCAGCTTAGTTCAGCGGGAGGGGCGGTTCTTC. Translating gives CASSLVQREGRFF.

The V gene is TRBV4-3, the J gene TRBJ2-7, with 8 bases identical to TRBD1. The CDR3 has 18 residues. V trimming: 0 bases; J trimming: 5 bases; junction bases outside the gene matches: 15. Germline V gene lookup returns CDR1 LGHNA and CDR2 YSLEER. The CDR3 loop reads CASSQDYGGAGGAHEQYF. Here the CDR3 DNA reads TGCGCCAGCAGCCAAGATTATGGAGGAGCAGGGGGCGCCCACGAGCAGTACTTC.

J is TRBJ2-1 and V is TRBV9; 9 bases are a match to TRBD1. Germline assignment: CDR1 SGDLS and CDR2 YYNGEE. The CDR3 length is 13 residues. V lost 0 bases and J lost 14; bases outside the gene matches: 6. CDR3 coding DNA: TGTGCCAGCAGCGTAGCTAGGGACAGGGTGAAGTTCTTC. Amino acids: CASSVARDRVKFF. The full variable domain, with the rest looked up from reference TRBV9 and TRBJ2-1, is DSGVTQTPKHLITATGQRVTLRCSPRSGDLSVYWYQQSLDQGLQFLIQYYNGEERAKGNILERFSAQQFPDLHSELNLSSLELGDSALYFCASSVARDRVKFFGPGTRLTVL.

J is TRBJ2-7 and V is TRBV29-1, with a tentative D call TRBD2 (6 bases). V was clipped by 5 bases and J by 0 bases, with 11 bases between them. This CDR3 region has 13 residues. The germline V gene encodes CDR1 SQVTM and CDR2 ANQGSEA. The CDR3 bases are TGCAGCGTTCGGGTAGCGGCCTCCTACGAGCAGTACTTC. Encoded protein: CSVRVAASYEQYF.

The V and J genes are TRBV7-8 and TRBJ2-7; 10 nucleotides match TRBD2. Per germline, CDR1 SGHVS and CDR2 FQNEAQ. Unmatched junction bases numbered 16, after V lost 2 bases and J lost 6 bases. The CDR3 runs 18 residues. The CDR3 protein is CASSLQRGASGRGSEQYF. The CDR3 nucleotides are TGTGCCAGCAGCTTACAGCGCGGGGCTAGCGGGAGAGGAAGCGAGCAGTACTTC.

The chain employs TRBV2 and TRBJ2-1; the match to TRBD2 covers 13 bases. J lost 7 bases, V lost 6 bases, and 15 bases had no gene match. The germline V gene encodes CDR1 SNHLY and CDR2 FYNNEI. CDR3 size: 18 residues. The CDR3 nucleotides are TGTGCCAGCAGCCCTATTACTCTTGGGACTAGCGGGAAGAATGAGCAGTTCTTC. This sequence encodes CASSPITLGTSGKNEQFF.

The chain joins TRBV5-1 to TRBJ2-3; no definite D call. V was cut by 0 bases and J by 2 bases, with 10 bases left in between. Per germline, CDR1 SGHRS and CDR2 YFSETQ. The CDR3 contains 15 residues. This chain's CDR3 is CASSLATDFTDTQYF. In DNA, the CDR3 is TGCGCCAGCAGCTTGGCCACAGATTTCACAGATACGCAGTATTTT.

DNA for the CDR3: TGTGCCAGCAGCTTAAGTCAGGGAGCGATCTACGGCTACACCTTC. This gives the protein CASSLSQGAIYGYTF. The rearrangement joins TRBV13 to TRBJ1-2; a weak D match, TRBD1 (5 bases). The V gene's germline CDR1 is PRHDT and CDR2 FYEKMQ (reference sequence). The V and J ends lost 2 bases and 8 bases respectively, with 18 bases between them. The CDR3 has 15 amino acids.

About this clone itself: A junction end diverges from the germline sequence, so it may reflect a read error. V gene TRBV11-2 combines with J gene TRBJ2-7; tentative D call: TRBD1 (6 bases). This CDR3 has 14 amino acids. CDR1 and CDR2 from the germline V gene are SGHAT and FQNNGV. In DNA, the CDR3 is TGTGCCAGCAGCTCAAACCACCTAGGGGGTCGGGGATGGTTC. This translates into CASSSNHLGGRGWF.

The gene calls are TRBV9 and TRBJ1-2, with D maybe TRBD1 (5 bases). Trimming cost V 4 bases and J 0 bases, with 7 bases left between them. CDR1 is SGDLS and CDR2 is YYNGEE in the germline V gene. The CDR3 totals 13 residues. CDR3 DNA: TGTGCCAGCAGCCGGGGGTCTAACTATGGCTACACCTTC. It translates to CASSRGSNYGYTF.

This clone was counted once. The rearrangement links TRBV28 to TRBJ2-6; D not resolved. The CDR3 sequence is 15 residues long. Germline V gives CDR1 MDHEN, CDR2 SYDVKM. Trimming took off 5 bases at V and 0 bases at J, with 8 bases between the two ends. CDR3 nucleotide sequence: TGTGCCAGCAGTGTAGAGAACTCTGGGGCCAACGTCCTGACTTTC. Its translation: CASSVENSGANVLTF.

This rearrangement joins TRBV6-1 to TRBJ1-5, with D maybe TRBD1 (6 bases). Germline assignment: CDR1 MNHNS and CDR2 SASEGT. This CDR3 is built from 13 residues. Trimming took off 2 bases at V and 12 bases at J, with 14 bases between the two ends. CDR3 in DNA: TGTGCCAGCAGTGAATCCCGGGGACAACGCCAGCATTTT. As protein: CASSESRGQRQHF.